Shown below are 5 T cell receptor beta chains from a single sample sequenced in a study of cytomegalovirus exposure and HLA in healthy donors. The PCR ran on 60 Vbeta and 13 Jbeta primers. The table came from immunoSEQ multiplex PCR; TCRdb's copy has only in-frame clones and leaves some out. The data hold about 160,000 clones, with roughly 79% observed a single time. Sequences were obtained from PBMCs. The receptors here all came from a woman between 50 and 59 years old in good health and CMV-seronegative.

The genes are TRBV10-3 and TRBJ2-7, with 11 bases identical to TRBD2. The CDR3 runs to 16 residues. V lost 2 bases to trimming and J lost 4 bases; unmatched junction nucleotides: 7. CDR1 is ENHRY, CDR2 SYGVKD, per germline. The CDR3 loop reads CAISEGSGRAGYEQYF. The CDR3, as DNA: TGTGCCATCAGTGAGGGTAGCGGGAGGGCCGGGTACGAGCAGTACTTC.

A single count supports this clone. V usage is TRBV6-5 and J usage is TRBJ2-7, with 9 bases aligning to TRBD1. With V trimmed by 9 bases and J by 5 bases, 11 bases remained unmatched. The CDR3 consists of 14 residues. CDR1 is MNHEY, CDR2 SVGAGI, per germline. This CDR3 is CASSQQGAIHEQYF. CDR3 sequence (DNA): TGTGCCAGTTCCCAACAGGGGGCTATCCACGAGCAGTACTTC.

This clone came up a few times. The chain uses TRBV6-5 and TRBJ2-7; 7 positions agree with TRBD2. Germline trimming cut 11 bases from V and 6 bases from J; bases unmatched to any gene: 16. CDR3 length: 14 amino acids. Germline V gene lookup returns CDR1 MNHEY and CDR2 SVGAGI. This chain's CDR3 is CAASGGSAPGEQYF. The CDR3 DNA reads TGTGCCGCGAGCGGCGGGAGTGCCCCCGGCGAGCAGTACTTC.

This clone was seen more than once but under ten times. The J gene is TRBJ1-4, the V gene TRBV27; D might be TRBD1 (5 bases). V was clipped by 2 bases and J by 8 bases, with 12 bases between them. CDR3 length equals 14 residues. The germline CDR1 and CDR2 sequences are MNHEY and SMNVEV (reference sequence). The CDR3 sequence is CASSLRGMGEKLFF. CDR3 nucleotides: TGTGCCAGCAGTTTACGGGGGATGGGCGAAAAACTGTTTTTT.

The rearrangement joins TRBV19 to TRBJ2-4; 10 positions match TRBD1. The junction had 14 bases not matched to a gene; V was cut back by 4 bases and J by 2 bases. The CDR3 runs 19 residues. Germline values: CDR1 LNHDA, CDR2 SQIVND (reference sequence). CDR3 DNA sequence: TGTGCCAGTAGTAGCCGCGGACAGGGGGAAGGAAGGTCCAAAAACATTCAGTACTTC. This sequence encodes CASSSRGQGEGRSKNIQYF.